The source of this TCR beta chain is a study of CD8+CD57+ T cells in acquired aplastic anemia. Study findings and constraints: Around 29 CD8+ CDR3 sequences were shared between patients and controls.

Patients who underwent sequencing had shown CD8+CD57+ cell expansion by flow cytometry. Prior therapy had not been administered to any patient at the time of blood sampling. Genomic DNA templated the TCR beta VDJ and CDR3 profiling. TCRdb itself ran the reads through MiXCR, one entry per CDR3 protein. The sample includes 100,000 to 150,000 distinct CDR3 sequences, 45% to 60% of them seen just once. Trimming cost V 1 base and J 0 bases, with 5 bases left between them. CDR3 length: 14 residues. Germline-derived CDR1 and CDR2 are SGHRS and YFSETQ. This clonotype was observed many times. No antigen is known for it.

Sequencing was done on a sample of sorted CD4+, CD8+, or CD8+CD57+ T cells (not recorded which) from PBMCs. The receptor was derived from a human donor with aplastic anemia. J is TRBJ2-1 and V is TRBV5-1; D is ambiguous. DNA for the CDR3: TGCGCCAGCAGCTTGACGAGCTCCTACAATGAGCAGTTCTTC. Translation gives CASSLTSSYNEQFF.